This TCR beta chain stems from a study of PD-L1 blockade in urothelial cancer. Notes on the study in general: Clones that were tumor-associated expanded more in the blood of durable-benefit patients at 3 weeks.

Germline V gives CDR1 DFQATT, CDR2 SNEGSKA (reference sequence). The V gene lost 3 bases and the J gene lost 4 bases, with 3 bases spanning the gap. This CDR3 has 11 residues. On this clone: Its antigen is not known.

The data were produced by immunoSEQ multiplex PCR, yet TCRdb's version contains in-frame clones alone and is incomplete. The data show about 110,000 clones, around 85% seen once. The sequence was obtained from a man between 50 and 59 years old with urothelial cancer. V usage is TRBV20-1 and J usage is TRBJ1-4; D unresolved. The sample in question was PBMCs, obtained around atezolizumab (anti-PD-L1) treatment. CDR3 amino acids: CSASRNEKLFF. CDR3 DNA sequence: TGCAGTGCTAGCCGTAATGAAAAACTGTTTTTT.